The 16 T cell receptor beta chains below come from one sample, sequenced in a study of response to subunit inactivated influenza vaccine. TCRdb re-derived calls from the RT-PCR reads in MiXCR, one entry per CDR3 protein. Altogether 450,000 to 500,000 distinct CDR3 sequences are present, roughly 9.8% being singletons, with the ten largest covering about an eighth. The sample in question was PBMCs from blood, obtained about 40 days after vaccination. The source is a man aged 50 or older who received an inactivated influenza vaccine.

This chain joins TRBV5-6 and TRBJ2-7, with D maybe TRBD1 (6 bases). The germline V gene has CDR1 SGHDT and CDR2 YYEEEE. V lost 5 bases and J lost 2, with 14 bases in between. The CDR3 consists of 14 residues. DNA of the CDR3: TGTGCCAGCAGTTCCGGGACACTAACCTACGAGCAGTACTTC. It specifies CASSSGTLTYEQYF. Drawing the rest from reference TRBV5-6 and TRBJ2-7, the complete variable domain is DAGVTQSPTHLIKTRGQQVTLRCSPKSGHDTVSWYQQALGQGPQFIFQYYEEEERQRGNFPDRFSGHQFPNYSSELNVNALLLGDSALYLCASSSGTLTYEQYFGPGTRLTVT.

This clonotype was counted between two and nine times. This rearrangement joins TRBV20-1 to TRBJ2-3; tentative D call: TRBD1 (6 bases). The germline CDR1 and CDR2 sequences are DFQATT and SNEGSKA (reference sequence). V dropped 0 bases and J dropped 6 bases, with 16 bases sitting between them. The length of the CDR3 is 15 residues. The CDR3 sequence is CSARDGRGGRDTQYF. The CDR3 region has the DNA TGCAGTGCTAGAGATGGTCGAGGGGGTAGGGATACGCAGTATTTT.

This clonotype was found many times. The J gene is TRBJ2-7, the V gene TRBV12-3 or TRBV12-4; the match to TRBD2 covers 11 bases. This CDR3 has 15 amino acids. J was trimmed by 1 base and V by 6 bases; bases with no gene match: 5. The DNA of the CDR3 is TGTGCCAGCAGACTAGCGGGAGTAGGGTCCTACGAGCAGTACTTC. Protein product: CASRLAGVGSYEQYF.

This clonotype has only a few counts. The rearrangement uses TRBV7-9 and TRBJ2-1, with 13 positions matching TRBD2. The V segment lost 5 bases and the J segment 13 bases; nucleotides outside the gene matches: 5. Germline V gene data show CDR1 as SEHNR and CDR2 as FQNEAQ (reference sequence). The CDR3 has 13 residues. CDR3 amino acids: CASSGLAGEGQFF. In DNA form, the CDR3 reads TGTGCCAGCAGCGGACTAGCGGGAGAAGGCCAGTTCTTC.

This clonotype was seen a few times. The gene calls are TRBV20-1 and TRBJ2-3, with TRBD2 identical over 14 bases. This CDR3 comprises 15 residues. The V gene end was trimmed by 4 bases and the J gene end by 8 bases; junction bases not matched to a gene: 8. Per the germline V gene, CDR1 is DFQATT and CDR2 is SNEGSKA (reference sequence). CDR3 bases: TGCAGTGCTAATAGTGGGACTAGCGGGGGTGGTACGCAGTATTTT. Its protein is CSANSGTSGGGTQYF.

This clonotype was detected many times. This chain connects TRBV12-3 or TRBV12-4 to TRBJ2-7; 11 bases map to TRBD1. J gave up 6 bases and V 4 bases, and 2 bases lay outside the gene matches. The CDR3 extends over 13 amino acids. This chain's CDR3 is CASSWTGGIEQYF. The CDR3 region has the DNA TGTGCCAGCAGTTGGACAGGGGGCATCGAGCAGTACTTC.

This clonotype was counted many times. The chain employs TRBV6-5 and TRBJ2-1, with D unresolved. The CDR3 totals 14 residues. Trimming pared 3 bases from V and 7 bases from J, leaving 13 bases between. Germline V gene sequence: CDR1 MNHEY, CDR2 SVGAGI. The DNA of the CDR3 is TGTGCCAGCAGTTATTACGCGAAGGGAAATGAGCAGTTCTTC. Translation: CASSYYAKGNEQFF.

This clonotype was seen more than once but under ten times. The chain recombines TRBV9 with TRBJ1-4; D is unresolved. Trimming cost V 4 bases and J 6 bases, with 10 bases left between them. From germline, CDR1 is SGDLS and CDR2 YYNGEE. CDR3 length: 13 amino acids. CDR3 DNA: TGTGCCAGCAGCCCGCCCAGCCATGAAAAACTGTTTTTT. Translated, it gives CASSPPSHEKLFF.

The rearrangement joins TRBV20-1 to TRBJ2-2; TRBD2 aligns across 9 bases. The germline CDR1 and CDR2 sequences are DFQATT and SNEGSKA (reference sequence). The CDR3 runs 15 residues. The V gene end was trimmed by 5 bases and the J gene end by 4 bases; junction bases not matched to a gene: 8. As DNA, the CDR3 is TGCAGTGCTCCACGGGGCGGGAGGGCCACCGGGGAGCTGTTTTTT. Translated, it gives CSAPRGGRATGELFF.

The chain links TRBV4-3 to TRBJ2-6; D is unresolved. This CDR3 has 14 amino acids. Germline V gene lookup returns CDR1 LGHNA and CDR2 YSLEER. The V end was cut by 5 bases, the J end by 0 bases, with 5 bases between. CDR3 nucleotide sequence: TGCGCCAGCAGCTATATCTCTGGGGCCAACGTCCTGACTTTC. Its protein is CASSYISGANVLTF.

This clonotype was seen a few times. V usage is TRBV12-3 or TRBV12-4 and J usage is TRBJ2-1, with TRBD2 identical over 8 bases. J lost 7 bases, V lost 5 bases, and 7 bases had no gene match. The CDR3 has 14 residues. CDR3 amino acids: CASSGGGLVNEQFF. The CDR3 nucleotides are TGTGCCAGCAGTGGCGGGGGGCTGGTGAATGAGCAGTTCTTC.

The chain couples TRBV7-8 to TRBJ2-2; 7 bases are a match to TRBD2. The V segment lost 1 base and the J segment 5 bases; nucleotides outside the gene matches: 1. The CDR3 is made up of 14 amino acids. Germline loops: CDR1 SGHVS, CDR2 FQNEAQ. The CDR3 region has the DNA TGTGCCAGCAGCTTAGGAGCGGGAACCGGGGAGCTGTTTTTT. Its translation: CASSLGAGTGELFF.

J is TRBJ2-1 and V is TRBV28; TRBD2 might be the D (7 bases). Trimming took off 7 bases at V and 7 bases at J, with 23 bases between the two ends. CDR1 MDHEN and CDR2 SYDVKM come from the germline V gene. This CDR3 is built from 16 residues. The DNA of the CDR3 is TGTGCCAGCACCGCCGGGGGGCATGGGTTCTGGAATGAGCAGTTCTTC. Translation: CASTAGGHGFWNEQFF.

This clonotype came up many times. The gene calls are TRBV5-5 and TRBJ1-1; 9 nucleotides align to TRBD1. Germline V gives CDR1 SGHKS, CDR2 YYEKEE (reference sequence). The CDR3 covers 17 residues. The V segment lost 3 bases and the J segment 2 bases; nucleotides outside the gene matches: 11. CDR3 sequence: CASSSGQGPLSNTEAFF. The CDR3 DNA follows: TGTGCCAGCAGCTCGGGACAGGGTCCCCTATCCAACACTGAAGCTTTCTTT.

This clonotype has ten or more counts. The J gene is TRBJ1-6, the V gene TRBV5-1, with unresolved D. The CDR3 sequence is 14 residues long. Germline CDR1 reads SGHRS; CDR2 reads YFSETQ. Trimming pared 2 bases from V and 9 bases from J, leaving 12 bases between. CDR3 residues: CASSLGEISSPLHF. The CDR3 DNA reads TGCGCCAGCAGCTTAGGAGAGATAAGTTCACCCCTCCACTTT.

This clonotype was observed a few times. CDR3 sequence: CSARELGGDEQFF. For the CDR3, the DNA is TGCAGTGCTAGAGAATTAGGTGGCGATGAGCAGTTCTTC. The chain has TRBV20-1 and TRBJ2-1; D is undetermined. CDR1 is DFQATT, CDR2 SNEGSKA, per germline (reference sequence). This CDR3 is 13 amino acids long. Trimming removed 0 bases from V and 8 bases from J, with 11 bases in between.